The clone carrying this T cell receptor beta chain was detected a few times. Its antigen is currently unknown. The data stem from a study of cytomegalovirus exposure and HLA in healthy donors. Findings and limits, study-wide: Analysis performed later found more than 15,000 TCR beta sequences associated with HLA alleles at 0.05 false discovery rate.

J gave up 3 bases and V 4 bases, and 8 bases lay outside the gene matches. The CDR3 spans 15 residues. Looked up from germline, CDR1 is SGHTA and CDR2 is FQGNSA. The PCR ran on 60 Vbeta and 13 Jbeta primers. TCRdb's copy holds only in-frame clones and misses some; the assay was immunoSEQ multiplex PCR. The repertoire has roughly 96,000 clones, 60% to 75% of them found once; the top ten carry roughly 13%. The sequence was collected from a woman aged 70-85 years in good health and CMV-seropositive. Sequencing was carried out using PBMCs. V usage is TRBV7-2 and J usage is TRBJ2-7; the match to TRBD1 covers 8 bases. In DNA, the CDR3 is TGTGCCAGCAGCTCAACGGGCGGACAGGGCTACGAGCAGTACTTC. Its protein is CASSSTGGQGYEQYF.